These 32 T cell receptor beta chains came from one sample sequenced in a study of T cell clusters in autoimmune cytopenias. Multiplex touch-down PCR amplified TRB using TRB-A and TRB-B pools in one tube. TCRdb reprocessed the multiplex PCR reads and stores each CDR3 protein as one record, lacking DNA. The sample table sets out about 2,000 distinct CDR3 sequences. Each sample's input was around 270 ng genomic DNA, 35,000 to 40,000 genome equivalents. The sequencing sample was made of peripheral blood. These receptors all stem from a human donor with an autoimmune cytopenia or autoimmune hepatitis (not recorded which).

This rearrangement joins TRBV12-3 or TRBV12-4 to TRBJ2-3; TCRdb selects TRBD1, and the lack of DNA leaves this call unchecked. The CDR3 spans 16 residues. CDR3 sequence: CASSPNRGLGTDTQYF.

This clonotype is classed as medium-sized (0.01 to 0.1%) by frequency. The chain uses TRBV24-1 and TRBJ2-3; TCRdb reports TRBD2, a call that lacks DNA to check it against. Germline assignment: CDR1 KGHDR and CDR2 SFDVKD. CDR3 length: 13 amino acids. The CDR3 spells CATGVGNTDTQYF.

The chain carries TRBV29-1 and TRBJ2-5; TCRdb proposes TRBD2, but this gene call is untestable without DNA. The CDR3 spans 16 residues. The germline V gene encodes CDR1 SQVTM and CDR2 ANQGSEA. CDR3 loop: CSGAGTSGGRCSTQYF.

The rearrangement joins TRBV30 to TRBJ1-4. This CDR3 has 13 residues. The germline gives CDR1 GTSNPN, CDR2 SVGIG (reference sequence). CDR3 sequence: CAGRRGMGEKLFF.

The chain links TRBV6-5 to TRBJ2-1; absent DNA, TCRdb's TRBD1 call cannot be checked. This CDR3 has 15 residues. CDR1 and CDR2 (germline): MNHEY, SVGAGI. The CDR3: CASSPRGGLNNEQFF.

The chain recombines TRBV6-6 with TRBJ2-7; checking the TCRdb D call of TRBD1 is not possible without DNA. CDR1 and CDR2 from the germline V gene are MNHNY and SVGAGI (reference sequence). The CDR3 is made up of 14 amino acids. The CDR3 reads CASSQGARGYEQYF.

The genes are TRBV24-1 and TRBJ1-1; TCRdb proposes TRBD1, but this gene call is untestable without DNA. Germline assignment: CDR1 KGHDR and CDR2 SFDVKD. This CDR3 has 13 amino acids. This CDR3 reads CATSDLRGTEAFF.

By frequency, this clonotype registers medium-sized. The J gene is TRBJ2-2, the V gene TRBV12-3 or TRBV12-4; TCRdb's D call, TRBD2, is unchecked because there is no DNA. The CDR3 is 18 amino acids. CDR3 loop: CASSPRGRNGANTGELFF.

This clonotype is labeled medium-sized (0.01 to 0.1%) based on frequency. V is TRBV30 and J is TRBJ2-7; no DNA is available, so the TRBD1 call from TCRdb remains unchecked. The CDR3 totals 14 residues. The germline gives CDR1 GTSNPN, CDR2 SVGIG (reference sequence). This CDR3 reads CAWSVSQGGYEQYF.

By frequency, this clonotype registers medium-sized. The CDR3: CATGTGRDQPQHF. The chain couples TRBV15 to TRBJ1-5; checking the TCRdb D call of TRBD1 is not possible without DNA. Germline CDR1 is LNHNV and CDR2 is YYDKDF (reference sequence). This CDR3 comprises 13 residues.

The chain is built from TRBV20-1 and TRBJ2-7; TCRdb lists TRBD2, though no DNA is available to test this call. This CDR3 has 12 residues. Looked up from germline, CDR1 is DFQATT and CDR2 is SNEGSKA (reference sequence). CDR3 amino acids: CSVPGLAHQQYF.

The CDR3 loop reads CSAPGSTDTQYF. The V gene is TRBV20-1, the J gene TRBJ2-3; the TCRdb call, TRBD1, lacks DNA for checking. The germline V gene encodes CDR1 DFQATT and CDR2 SNEGSKA (reference sequence). The CDR3 extends over 12 amino acids.

This chain connects TRBV5-6 to TRBJ2-5; TCRdb's D call of TRBD2 is untestable without DNA. The CDR3 totals 15 residues. The germline gives CDR1 SGHDT, CDR2 YYEEEE. The CDR3 region is CASSFMGLAEETQYF.

Considering frequency, this clonotype is medium-sized. The V gene is TRBV6-5, the J gene TRBJ2-3; the D call of TRBD1 rests on TCRdb alone, since no DNA is present to check it. Germline V gene lookup returns CDR1 MNHEY and CDR2 SVGAGI. This CDR3 comprises 14 residues. CDR3 in amino acids: CASRLGTATDTQYF.

V and J are TRBV27 and TRBJ2-2; TCRdb's D call, TRBD1, is unchecked because there is no DNA. The CDR3 is made up of 16 amino acids. CDR1 is MNHEY, CDR2 SMNVEV, per germline (reference sequence). The CDR3 sequence: CASSLSGTGVPGELFF.

The rearrangement links TRBV12-3 or TRBV12-4 to TRBJ1-1; TCRdb outputs TRBD1, but without DNA this stays unchecked. The CDR3 has 16 residues. The CDR3 here is CASSTGGLGVNTEAFF.

This clonotype is called medium-sized based on its frequency. The chain is built from TRBV6-2 or TRBV6-3 and TRBJ1-5; TCRdb outputs TRBD1, but without DNA this stays unchecked. The V gene's germline CDR1 is MNHEY and CDR2 SVGEGT. This CDR3 comprises 15 residues. The CDR3 here is CASMVTGGSNQPQHF.

The rearrangement links TRBV6-5 to TRBJ1-5; TCRdb selects TRBD1, and the lack of DNA leaves this call unchecked. This CDR3 comprises 17 residues. Germline loops: CDR1 MNHEY, CDR2 SVGAGI. The CDR3 protein is CASSVDRWNSRNQPQHF.

This clonotype counts as medium-sized by frequency. The chain recombines TRBV10-3 with TRBJ1-6; TCRdb lists TRBD1, though no DNA is available to test this call. This CDR3 is 14 amino acids long. Germline V gene data show CDR1 as ENHRY and CDR2 as SYGVKD. CDR3 region: CAISAGTGNSPLHF.

This sequence joins TRBV18 and TRBJ2-5; the TCRdb D gene call, TRBD1, has no DNA to confirm it. Germline V gives CDR1 KGHSH, CDR2 LQKENI. The CDR3 sequence is 14 residues long. CDR3 amino acids: CASSLRTGEETQYF.

J is TRBJ2-7 and V is TRBV28; TCRdb lists TRBD1, though no DNA is available to test this call. The CDR3 has 14 amino acids. CDR1 is MDHEN and CDR2 is SYDVKM in the germline V gene. The CDR3 spells CASRTGQGAYEQYF.

This chain connects TRBV20-1 to TRBJ2-2. The CDR3 has 14 amino acids. Germline assignment: CDR1 DFQATT and CDR2 SNEGSKA (reference sequence). CDR3 protein: CSAAQAANTGELFF.

Considering frequency, this clonotype is large. The chain uses TRBV27 and TRBJ2-1; the TCRdb D gene call, TRBD2, has no DNA to confirm it. Germline-derived CDR1 and CDR2 are MNHEY and SMNVEV (reference sequence). There are 14 residues in the CDR3. This CDR3 reads CASSFARVGNEQFF.

This clonotype ranks as medium-sized in terms of frequency. V is TRBV29-1 and J is TRBJ2-1; the D call from TCRdb, TRBD2, cannot be confirmed without DNA. Germline CDR1 and CDR2: SQVTM and ANQGSEA. The CDR3 spans 12 residues. CDR3 loop: CSFGVWEVEQFF.

This clonotype ranks as medium-sized in terms of frequency. The chain employs TRBV14 and TRBJ1-1. This CDR3 region has 14 residues. The germline gives CDR1 SGHDN, CDR2 FVKESK. The CDR3: CASSLWATNTEAFF. Variable domain in full (rest from reference TRBV14 and TRBJ1-1): EAGVTQFPSHSVIEKGQTVTLRCDPISGHDNLYWYRRVMGKEIKFLLHFVKESKQDESGMPNNRFLAERTGGTYSTLKVQPAELEDSGVYFCASSLWATNTEAFFGQGTRLTVV.

Measured by frequency, this clonotype is medium-sized. The chain uses TRBV19 and TRBJ2-6; TCRdb designates TRBD1, a call that cannot be tested without DNA. Germline V CDR1 and CDR2: LNHDA, SQIVND (reference sequence). The CDR3 length is 15 residues. CDR3 residues: CASSTAGTGANVLTF.

This clonotype ranks as medium-sized in terms of frequency. This sequence joins TRBV30 and TRBJ2-7; with no DNA, the TCRdb D assignment of TRBD1 cannot be verified. Germline-derived CDR1 and CDR2 are GTSNPN and SVGIG (reference sequence). The CDR3 has 13 residues. The CDR3 sequence is CAWSIGQIYEQYF.

The gene calls are TRBV27 and TRBJ2-7; TCRdb names TRBD1, which stays unverified in the absence of DNA. Germline V gives CDR1 MNHEY, CDR2 SMNVEV (reference sequence). The CDR3 is made up of 12 amino acids. CDR3: CASSSGFNEQYF.

This clonotype registers medium-sized by frequency. The V and J genes are TRBV11-1 and TRBJ2-1; with no DNA, the TCRdb D assignment of TRBD1 cannot be verified. The CDR3 contains 15 residues. Germline CDR1 reads SGHAT; CDR2 reads FQDESV (reference sequence). The CDR3: CASAPGGSSYNEQFF.

By frequency, this clonotype registers medium-sized (0.01 to 0.1%). The chain links TRBV6-5 to TRBJ2-3; the TCRdb call, TRBD1, lacks DNA for checking. The CDR3 covers 17 residues. Germline CDR1 reads MNHEY; CDR2 reads SVGAGI. The CDR3 loop reads CASSYSVAGSSTDTQYF.

The V call is TRBV10-3, the J call TRBJ1-5. Germline lookup yields CDR1 ENHRY and CDR2 SYGVKD. There are 13 residues in the CDR3. The chain's CDR3 is CAIKGLEDQPQHF.

The V gene is TRBV18, the J gene TRBJ2-5; lacking DNA, the TRBD1 call made by TCRdb goes unchecked. The germline CDR1 and CDR2 sequences are KGHSH and LQKENI. The CDR3 contains 13 residues. CDR3 sequence: CASSPGQGETQYF.